Following are 25 T cell receptor beta chains from one sample sequenced in a study of neurological immune-mediated disorders. MiXCR, run by TCRdb on the 5' RACE reads, gives a single entry per CDR3 protein. The sample contains approximately 59,000 distinct CDR3 sequences, roughly 5% of which appear only once. Sample: PBMCs. The receptors stem from a human donor with multiple sclerosis. The donor label of this sample is uncertain.

This clonotype was found many times. The V gene is TRBV5-1, the J gene TRBJ1-5, with D unresolved. The V and J ends lost 4 bases and 7 bases respectively, with 15 bases between them. Per the germline V gene, CDR1 is SGHRS and CDR2 is YFSETQ. The CDR3 contains 14 residues. The CDR3 loop reads CASSLGFLGQPQHF. CDR3 bases: TGCGCCAGCAGCCTGGGCTTTTTGGGCCAGCCCCAGCATTTT.

The table lists this clonotype with a few counts. This CDR3 reads CATSRAGGSEAFF. CDR3 sequence (DNA): TGTGCCACCAGCAGGGCCGGGGGCTCTGAAGCTTTCTTT. This chain links TRBV15 with TRBJ1-1; possibly TRBD1 for D (6 bases). Germline-derived CDR1 and CDR2 are LNHNV and YYDKDF (reference sequence). This CDR3 has 13 amino acids. V lost 3 bases and J 6 bases, leaving 11 bases between the germline ends.

This clonotype showed up many times. V usage is TRBV6-2 or TRBV6-3 and J usage is TRBJ1-1; possibly TRBD1 for D (5 bases). Looked up from germline, CDR1 is MNHEY and CDR2 is SVGEGT. The CDR3 loop spans 14 amino acids. Trimming pared 2 bases from V and 1 base from J, leaving 8 bases between. In DNA form, the CDR3 reads TGTGCCAGCAGTTACAGGGGAGGGAACACTGAAGCTTTCTTT. This gives the protein CASSYRGGNTEAFF.

This clonotype was observed many times. The chain carries TRBV4-1 and TRBJ2-1; D may be TRBD1 (6 bases). V gave up 5 bases and J gave up 8 bases, with 13 bases separating them. The CDR3 sequence is 13 residues long. The V gene's germline CDR1 is MGHRA and CDR2 YSYEKL. This CDR3 reads CASSSGVLDEQFF. The CDR3 DNA reads as TGCGCCAGCAGCTCAGGGGTTCTCGATGAGCAGTTCTTC.

This clonotype was observed many times. V gene TRBV5-1 combines with J gene TRBJ2-7; D tentatively fits TRBD1 or TRBD2 (5 bases each). The CDR3 has 13 amino acids. Trimming removed 5 bases at V and 5 bases at J, with 14 bases between. Germline V gene data show CDR1 as SGHRS and CDR2 as YFSETQ. In nucleotides, the CDR3 is TGCGCCAGCAGGAGGGACCCGGACAACGAGCAGTACTTC. It is translated as CASRRDPDNEQYF. The complete variable domain, with remaining parts taken from reference TRBV5-1 and TRBJ2-7, reads KAGVTQTPRYLIKTRGQQVTLSCSPISGHRSVSWYQQTPGQGLQFLFEYFSETQRNKGNFPGRFSGRQFSNSRSEMNVSTLELGDSALYLCASRRDPDNEQYFGPGTRLTVT.

This clonotype was found many times. This chain joins TRBV2 and TRBJ2-4, with D possibly being TRBD1 (5 bases). Germline V lookup: CDR1 SNHLY, CDR2 FYNNEI. The CDR3 sequence is 15 residues long. V was shortened by 2 bases and J by 5 bases, with 13 bases between the two germline ends. DNA of the CDR3: TGTGCCAGCAGTGAACGGCGGCTAGGGGAAAACATTCAGTACTTC. Its protein is CASSERRLGENIQYF.

The sample holds many counts of this clonotype. The CDR3 coding sequence is TGTGCCAGCAGCCAGGTCAGGCTTGGCGAGCAGTACTTC. Translation gives CASSQVRLGEQYF. This chain joins TRBV3-1 and TRBJ2-7; no clear D. Trimming left V 3 bases short and J 6 bases short, with 12 bases between. The CDR3 is made up of 13 amino acids. The germline V gene has CDR1 LGHDT and CDR2 YNNKEL (reference sequence).

Notes on this clonotype: The junction shows a germline mismatch at one end, possibly a read error. The CDR3 DNA is TGTGCCAGGTCACCCAACCCGATGGACCAGGGCACCTACGAGCAGTACTTC. This sequence encodes CARSPNPMDQGTYEQYF. The chain employs TRBV18 and TRBJ2-7, with D possibly matching TRBD1 (5 bases). This CDR3 is built from 17 residues. Germline lookup yields CDR1 KGHSH and CDR2 LQKENI.

This clonotype was counted ten times or more. The chain couples TRBV20-1 to TRBJ1-6; the match to TRBD1 covers 8 bases. J lost 9 bases, V lost 3 bases, and 7 bases had no gene match. Germline V gene data show CDR1 as DFQATT and CDR2 as SNEGSKA (reference sequence). The length of the CDR3 is 14 residues. In DNA form, the CDR3 reads TGCAGTGCTAGCCGGACAGGGAGACCTTCACCCCTCCACTTT. Residues: CSASRTGRPSPLHF.

This clonotype was observed many times. The V and J genes are TRBV29-1 and TRBJ2-5, with D possibly TRBD2 on 6 matching bases. This CDR3 has 11 residues. In germline, CDR1 is SQVTM, CDR2 ANQGSEA. The V and J ends lost 6 bases and 7 bases respectively, with 12 bases between them. CDR3 coding DNA: TGCAGCGTCTCTGTCGGGGGGACCCAGTACTTC. It codes for CSVSVGGTQYF.

CDR3 sequence: CASSVGVGNSPLHF. CDR3 DNA sequence: TGCGCCAGCTCCGTGGGAGTAGGAAATTCACCCCTCCACTTT. The chain is built from TRBV5-1 and TRBJ1-6; D is undetermined. V was cut by 7 bases and J by 7 bases, with 15 bases left in between. Germline lookup yields CDR1 SGHRS and CDR2 YFSETQ. The CDR3 runs to 14 residues.

This clonotype was counted many times. Here the CDR3 reads CASSVAGGWNEQFF. The DNA for the CDR3 is TGTGCCAGCAGCGTAGCCGGGGGCTGGAATGAGCAGTTCTTC. The rearrangement joins TRBV9 to TRBJ2-1; D is possibly TRBD1 or TRBD2 (6 bases each). CDR1 and CDR2 (germline): SGDLS, YYNGEE. The CDR3 contains 14 residues. Trimming cost V 0 bases and J 7 bases, with 11 bases left between them.

The chain carries TRBV5-1 and TRBJ2-7; D not certain. The CDR3 is 14 amino acids. V was trimmed by 4 bases and J by 5 bases, leaving 16 bases between them. Germline CDR1 is SGHRS and CDR2 is YFSETQ. DNA of the CDR3: TGCGCCAGCAGCACTAACAGCGACTGGGACGAGCAGTACTTC. Protein: CASSTNSDWDEQYF.

This clonotype was observed at least ten times. V is TRBV20-1 and J is TRBJ1-4; no firm D call. The CDR3 totals 13 residues. V was cut by 6 bases and J by 2 bases, with 10 bases left in between. CDR1 is DFQATT and CDR2 is SNEGSKA in the germline V gene (reference sequence). Here the CDR3 reads CSAIVETNEKLFF. CDR3 nucleotide sequence: TGCAGTGCAATAGTCGAGACTAATGAAAAACTGTTTTTT.

This clonotype showed up many times. The V and J genes are TRBV11-2 and TRBJ2-7; no reliable D call. This CDR3 is built from 17 residues. V lost 2 bases to trimming and J lost 6 bases, with 23 bases between them. CDR1 is SGHAT, CDR2 FQNNGV, per germline. The CDR3 sequence: CASSLLALTGPLGEQYF. The CDR3 DNA sequence: TGTGCCAGCAGCTTATTGGCCCTAACCGGGCCTCTTGGCGAGCAGTACTTC.

The rearrangement links TRBV20-1 to TRBJ2-3, with TRBD1 matching over 12 bases. This CDR3 has 15 amino acids. CDR1 and CDR2 from the germline V gene are DFQATT and SNEGSKA (reference sequence). After removal of 6 bases from V and 5 bases from J, the junction contained 9 bases not matched to a gene. In nucleotides, the CDR3 is TGCAGTGCCCCCTCGGGGACAGGGGGCGGAGATACGCAGTATTTT. Its protein product is CSAPSGTGGGDTQYF.

This clonotype was observed at least ten times. The CDR3 is CSVERIRGQETQYF. Here the CDR3 DNA reads TGCAGCGTTGAAAGGATCAGGGGCCAAGAGACCCAGTACTTC. The gene calls are TRBV29-1 and TRBJ2-5; D perhaps matches TRBD1 (6 bases). CDR3 length: 14 amino acids. The V end lost 2 bases, the J end lost 1 base, and 11 bases lay between the germline ends. CDR1 and CDR2 from the germline V gene are SQVTM and ANQGSEA.

This clonotype was detected ten times or more. The CDR3: CASSIGQGEDTQYF. The CDR3 region has the DNA TGTGCCAGCAGTATCGGACAGGGGGAGGATACGCAGTATTTT. The V call is TRBV6-1, the J call TRBJ2-3, with 10 positions matching TRBD1. The germline gives CDR1 MNHNS, CDR2 SASEGT. V trimming: 5 bases; J trimming: 6 bases; junction bases outside the gene matches: 5. This CDR3 contains 14 residues.

J is TRBJ1-2 and V is TRBV12-3 or TRBV12-4; no clear D. There are 14 residues in the CDR3. V lost 6 bases and J 7 bases, leaving 18 bases between the germline ends. The CDR3 here is CASRPFSSAGGYTF. In DNA, the CDR3 is TGTGCCAGCAGGCCGTTCTCCTCAGCAGGTGGCTACACCTTC.

This clonotype was seen at least ten times. V usage is TRBV29-1 and J usage is TRBJ2-4, with 8 bases that match TRBD2. This CDR3 spans 13 amino acids. Losses at the gene ends were 3 bases for V and 6 bases for J; bases not matched to a gene: 4. Per germline, CDR1 SQVTM and CDR2 ANQGSEA. The CDR3 bases are TGCAGCGTTGATCCGGGACTAGGAAACATTCAGTACTTC. This codes for CSVDPGLGNIQYF. The full variable domain, its missing parts supplied by reference TRBV29-1 and TRBJ2-4, is SAVISQKPSRDICQRGTSLTIQCQVDSQVTMMFWYRQQPGQSLTLIATANQGSEATYESGFVIDKFPISRPNLTFSTLTVSNMSPEDSSIYLCSVDPGLGNIQYFGAGTRLSVL.

This clonotype was seen ten or more times. The chain joins TRBV12-3 or TRBV12-4 to TRBJ1-2; unclear D gene. The CDR3 sequence is 13 residues long. Between the trimmed V and J ends, which lost 3 bases and 8 bases, there was a span of 13 bases. The DNA for the CDR3 is TGTGCCAGCAGTTTGACGGGGAGGAAGGGCTACACCTTC. Translating gives CASSLTGRKGYTF.

This clonotype was counted at least ten times. The V gene is TRBV4-1, the J gene TRBJ2-1; 10 nucleotides align to TRBD1. CDR1 is MGHRA, CDR2 YSYEKL, per germline. Germline trimming cut 3 bases from V and 4 bases from J; bases unmatched to any gene: 0. The CDR3 extends over 14 amino acids. CDR3 sequence reads: CASSQGQGYNEQFF. In nucleotides, the CDR3 is TGCGCCAGCAGCCAGGGACAGGGGTACAATGAGCAGTTCTTC.

This clonotype was picked up many times. This rearrangement joins TRBV9 to TRBJ2-7, with D tentatively TRBD1 or TRBD2 (5 bases each). In germline, CDR1 is SGDLS, CDR2 YYNGEE. This CDR3 has 15 residues. Trimming pared 6 bases from V and 0 bases from J, leaving 16 bases between. CDR3 DNA: TGTGCCAGCACCCCAACCTGGGACGGCTCCTACGAGCAGTACTTC. This codes for CASTPTWDGSYEQYF. The full variable domain, in which reference TRBV9 and TRBJ2-7 provide the parts outside the CDR3, is DSGVTQTPKHLITATGQRVTLRCSPRSGDLSVYWYQQSLDQGLQFLIQYYNGEERAKGNILERFSAQQFPDLHSELNLSSLELGDSALYFCASTPTWDGSYEQYFGPGTRLTVT.

This clonotype was counted many times. The chain employs TRBV9 and TRBJ2-2, with TRBD2 identical over 7 bases. Germline V lookup: CDR1 SGDLS, CDR2 YYNGEE. CDR3 length equals 16 residues. V gave up 3 bases and J gave up 4 bases; unmatched junction bases: 9. The CDR3 nucleotides are TGTGCCAGCAGCGCTCAGGGCGGGGGTTTCACCGGGGAGCTGTTTTTT. Protein: CASSAQGGGFTGELFF.

This clonotype was seen ten or more times. This chain links TRBV7-9 with TRBJ1-1; tentative D call: TRBD1 (5 bases). In germline, CDR1 is SEHNR, CDR2 FQNEAQ (reference sequence). The CDR3 covers 15 residues. Trimming stripped 6 bases from V and 1 base from J, with 15 bases between. Written as DNA, the CDR3 is TGTGCCAGCAGAAGACAGAGCCTACGGAACACTGAAGCTTTCTTT. Translation gives CASRRQSLRNTEAFF. The variable domain in full, completed from reference TRBV7-9 and TRBJ1-1, reads DTGVSQNPRHKITKRGQNVTFRCDPISEHNRLYWYRQTLGQGPEFLTYFQNEAQLEKSRLLSDRFSAERPKGSFSTLEIQRTEQGDSAMYLCASRRQSLRNTEAFFGQGTRLTVV.